This T cell receptor beta chain derives from a study of T cell responses to AZD1222 COVID-19 vaccine. Study as a whole: Second-dose intervals of approximately 4 or approximately 12 weeks were pooled. Findings and limits, study-wide: In all cases, repertoires were sampled only after the peak T cell response. With dominance at 160-218 and 743-854, vaccine-associated CD4 TCRs spanned spike.

The table came from immunoSEQ multiplex PCR; TCRdb's copy has only in-frame clones and leaves some out. The repertoire consists of around 72,000 clones, with around four fifths occurring once and the leading ten covering approximately 5.4%. A remark on this clone: Its antigen remains unidentified.

There are 14 residues in the CDR3. The germline gives CDR1 SGHRS, CDR2 YFSETQ. The V end lost 1 base, the J end lost 2 bases, and 9 bases lay between the germline ends. The J gene is TRBJ1-2, the V gene TRBV5-1; D call uncertain. The input for sequencing was peripheral blood, taken on day 0 of AZD1222 vaccination. This receptor was identified in an adult in good health. The chain's CDR3 is CASSLTLDNYGYTF. CDR3 sequence (DNA): TGCGCCAGCAGCTTGACGTTGGACAACTATGGCTACACCTTC.